This is a list of T cell receptor beta chains from one sample in a study of glioma-infiltrating T cells. Via MiXCR, TCRdb re-called the multiplex PCR reads, giving one row per CDR3 protein. The sample consists of 2,500 to 3,000 distinct CDR3 sequences, roughly 33% of them appearing once. The sample was glioma tissue, nonneoplastic brain tissue, or PBMCs (not recorded which). These receptors all stem from a human donor with low-grade glioma or glioblastoma, undergoing nonglioma brain surgery, or in good health (not recorded which). Each CDR3 is given without its conserved first and last residue. A clone size is listed for some rows: how often the clone was seen (once, few, many), or a class if it is expanded.

v_call	j_call	cdr3_length	clone_size	cdr3_aa
TRBV24-1	TRBJ2-3	10	medium-sized	ATSDQTDTQY
TRBV2	TRBJ1-1	13	medium-sized	ASSEMARINTEAF
TRBV6-2/TRBV6-3	TRBJ2-3	10	large	ASRELGRTQY
TRBV20-1	TRBJ2-5	12	once	SARGRAGQETQY
TRBV6-2/TRBV6-3	TRBJ2-5	18	medium-sized	ASSYSGDSYPPPQQETQY
TRBV9	TRBJ2-7	13	-	ASGGYRDRGDEQY
TRBV4-3	TRBJ2-5	9	once	AISQVGLLY
TRBV6-2/TRBV6-3	TRBJ1-2	12	large	ASSNSRHNYGYT
TRBV7-2	TRBJ2-5	12	medium-sized	ASSLAMEQETQY
TRBV20-1	TRBJ1-1	10	large	SARYSGTEAF
TRBV19	TRBJ1-2	12	many	ASSPGTVSYGYT
TRBV10-3	TRBJ2-3	16	many	AISAMGTSGGSTDTQY
TRBV6-1	TRBJ2-3	9	large	ASKWADTQY
TRBV12-3/TRBV12-4	TRBJ1-3	13	medium-sized	ASSLDGWGGNTIY
TRBV3-1	TRBJ1-6	13	medium-sized	ASSQVGQGNSPLH
TRBV29-1	TRBJ2-1	12	-	SAEDLADYNKQF
TRBV29-1	TRBJ2-3	11	many	SVGRGGMDTQY
TRBV4-2	TRBJ2-2	16	medium-sized	ASSPVARTGVNTGELF
TRBV6-1	TRBJ2-5	14	many	ASMDRGRGYQETQY
TRBV4-3	TRBJ2-7	13	medium-sized	ASSQSLGSSYEQY
TRBV20-1	TRBJ1-2	13	once	SASQGVAVVYGYT
TRBV7-6	TRBJ2-7	16	medium-sized	ASSFGPSDGSGNYEQY
TRBV27	TRBJ1-2	9	-	GRTRGSGYT
TRBV19	TRBJ2-1	12	large	ASKNQARNNEQF
TRBV4-3	TRBJ2-7	12	-	AISQSVGSSYQY
TRBV4-1	TRBJ2-1	10	many	ASSQGLGEQF
TRBV12-3/TRBV12-4	TRBJ1-2	10	-	ASSKTHYGYT
TRBV20-1	TRBJ2-1	9	-	SAVPGVPQF
TRBV4-3	TRBJ2-3	14	medium-sized	ASSQGEGVGTDTQY
TRBV4-3	TRBJ1-1	12	-	ASSQECPRGGAF
TRBV18	TRBJ1-1	13	medium-sized	ASSPNLDANTEAF
TRBV20-1	TRBJ2-3	10	large	SVLLGVDTQY
TRBV3-1	TRBJ2-7	13	medium-sized	ASSQARDRQNEQY
TRBV2	TRBJ1-5	12	medium-sized	ASTGAGGDQPQH
TRBV27	TRBJ1-1	12	-	SSGVGTVDTAAF
TRBV3-1	TRBJ2-5	13	medium-sized	ASSQDWGSEETQY
TRBV4-3	TRBJ1-1	15	medium-sized	ASSQDLRREIDTEAF
TRBV19	TRBJ2-3	15	many	ASSIHRSGTHTDTQY
TRBV20-1	TRBJ2-7	13	medium-sized	SARGLAGSSYEQY
TRBV27	TRBJ1-2	11	-	ANSRTRGSGYT
TRBV4-1	TRBJ2-1	16	medium-sized	ASSQDPTSGGADYEQF